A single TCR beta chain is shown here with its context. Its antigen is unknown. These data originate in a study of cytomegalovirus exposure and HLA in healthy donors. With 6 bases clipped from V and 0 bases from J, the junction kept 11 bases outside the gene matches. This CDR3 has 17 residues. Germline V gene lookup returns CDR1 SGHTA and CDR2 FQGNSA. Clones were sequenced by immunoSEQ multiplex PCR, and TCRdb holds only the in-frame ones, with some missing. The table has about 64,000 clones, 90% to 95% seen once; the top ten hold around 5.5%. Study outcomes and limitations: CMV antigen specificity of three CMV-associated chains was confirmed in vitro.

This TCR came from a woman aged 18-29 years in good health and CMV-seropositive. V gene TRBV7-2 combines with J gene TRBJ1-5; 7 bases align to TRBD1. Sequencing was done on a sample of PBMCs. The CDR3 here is CASSLTGSFDSNQPQHF. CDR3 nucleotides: TGTGCCAGCAGTTTGACAGGGAGCTTTGATAGCAATCAGCCCCAGCATTTT.